The 32 T cell receptor beta chains presented below share a single source sample, sequenced in a study of CD8+ T cells in alopecia areata. RNA extraction and reverse transcription yielded cDNA as sequencing template. Measured with immunoSEQ multiplex PCR; TCRdb has only the in-frame clones, and not every one. This table has tens of thousands of clones, under 60% appearing once. Sample treatment: oral pan-JAK inhibitor, 5-10 mg twice daily. The input for sequencing was CD8+ T cells sorted from blood, taken at approximately week 36, from a patient treated with tofacitinib. The receptors shown here come from a human donor with alopecia areata.

This clone was found a few times. The genes are TRBV4-1 and TRBJ2-7; 8 nucleotides align to TRBD2. This CDR3 comprises 15 residues. Germline V gives CDR1 MGHRA, CDR2 YSYEKL. V lost 4 bases and J lost 4; bases outside the gene matches: 9. The DNA of the CDR3 is TGCGCCAGCAGCCCTACTAGCGGAGCGACTTACGAGCAGTACTTC. Protein sequence: CASSPTSGATYEQYF.

This clone was recorded a few times. The V and J genes are TRBV11-2 and TRBJ2-7, with 9 bases that match TRBD2. The CDR3 spans 15 residues. J was trimmed by 4 bases and V by 2 bases; bases with no gene match: 6. Germline CDR1 and CDR2: SGHAT and FQNNGV. CDR3 residues: CASSLLAGSWYEQYF. The DNA for the CDR3 is TGTGCCAGCAGCTTACTAGCGGGAAGCTGGTACGAGCAGTACTTC.

This chain uses TRBV2 with TRBJ2-3; D is unclear. Germline CDR1 SNHLY, CDR2 FYNNEI. The CDR3 contains 15 residues. V lost 8 bases, J lost 5 bases, and 20 bases lay in between. CDR3 region: CASSLRSVHRDTQYF. In DNA form, the CDR3 reads TGTGCCAGCTCTCTCCGGTCGGTACACAGAGATACGCAGTATTTT.

The chain recombines TRBV7-3 with TRBJ2-3; D unresolved. Trimming left V 2 bases short and J 2 bases short, with 14 bases between. The CDR3 runs to 16 residues. The germline V gene encodes CDR1 SGHTA and CDR2 FQGTGA. The CDR3 coding sequence is TGTGCCAGCAGCTTAGGTGCAAGCGTCCTCACAGATACGCAGTATTTT. Translation gives CASSLGASVLTDTQYF.

This clone was observed a single time. The chain links TRBV7-8 to TRBJ2-5; D uncertain. Germline V gene lookup returns CDR1 SGHVS and CDR2 FQNEAQ. This CDR3 is 15 amino acids long. V shed 4 bases and J shed 2 bases, with 14 bases lying between them. For the CDR3, the DNA is TGTGCCAGCAGCTCCTTTCCGTCGGAACAAGAGACCCAGTACTTC. Protein product: CASSSFPSEQETQYF.

This clone was seen only once. The chain employs TRBV7-6 and TRBJ2-3; D remains ambiguous. Germline V lookup: CDR1 SGHVS, CDR2 FNYEAQ. The CDR3 runs to 16 residues. V was pared by 1 base and J by 2 bases, with 13 bases between. CDR3 DNA: TGTGCCAGCAGCTTAGATCTAGGATACAACACAGATACGCAGTATTTT. It translates to CASSLDLGYNTDTQYF.

The chain combines TRBV10-3 with TRBJ2-1, with 8 bases fitting TRBD2. There are 13 residues in the CDR3. CDR1 and CDR2 (germline): ENHRY, SYGVKD. The ends lost 11 bases at V and 8 bases at J; junction bases unmatched: 11. The DNA for the CDR3 is TGTGCCCTTCGCTCAGGACTAGCCGATGAGCAGTTCTTC. It translates to CALRSGLADEQFF.

This chain joins TRBV29-1 and TRBJ2-7, with 10 bases lining up with TRBD2. The CDR3 totals 13 residues. The V gene end was trimmed by 7 bases and the J gene end by 2 bases; junction bases not matched to a gene: 5. Per the germline V gene, CDR1 is SQVTM and CDR2 is ANQGSEA. The CDR3 is CSAGTSETYEQYF. CDR3 sequence (DNA): TGCAGCGCCGGGACTAGCGAGACCTACGAGCAGTACTTC.

The chain carries TRBV7-9 and TRBJ2-5, with 12 bases aligning to TRBD2. CDR1 and CDR2 (germline): SEHNR, FQNEAQ (reference sequence). The CDR3 totals 16 residues. V trimming: 5 bases; J trimming: 3 bases; junction bases outside the gene matches: 7. Written as DNA, the CDR3 is TGTGCCAGCAGCCACGGCCCTAGCGGGAGGGAAGAGACCCAGTACTTC. As protein: CASSHGPSGREETQYF.

The chain is built from TRBV9 and TRBJ2-3; D gene uncertain. This CDR3 spans 12 amino acids. The V end lost 3 bases, the J end lost 6 bases, and 8 bases lay between the germline ends. Looked up from germline, CDR1 is SGDLS and CDR2 is YYNGEE. The CDR3 spells CASSGYGDTQYF. CDR3 DNA: TGTGCCAGCAGCGGATACGGTGATACGCAGTATTTT.

With regard to this clone: At one end, the junction sequence differs from germline, possibly due to a read error. The chain carries TRBV7-3 and TRBJ2-5, with 7 bases lining up with TRBD1. CDR1 and CDR2 (germline): SGHTA, FQGTGA. CDR3 size: 12 residues. The CDR3 DNA sequence: TGTGCCAGCAGCTCCGTTTCCGGGACAGATCACTTC. This sequence encodes CASSSVSGTDHF.

The chain links TRBV10-3 to TRBJ2-3; 9 bases map to TRBD2. J was trimmed by 0 bases and V by 3 bases; bases with no gene match: 7. This CDR3 contains 17 residues. Germline CDR1 is ENHRY and CDR2 is SYGVKD. The CDR3 DNA reads as TGTGCCATCAGTGACCTAGCGGGGAAAACTAGCACAGATACGCAGTATTTT. This encodes CAISDLAGKTSTDTQYF.

This chain joins TRBV4-1 and TRBJ2-1; 10 bases fit TRBD2. This CDR3 has 16 amino acids. The V segment lost 3 bases and the J segment 8 bases; nucleotides outside the gene matches: 10. The germline CDR1 and CDR2 sequences are MGHRA and YSYEKL. The CDR3 spells CASSQSGRAYSDEQFF. In DNA form, the CDR3 reads TGCGCCAGCAGCCAGAGCGGGAGGGCCTATAGCGATGAGCAGTTCTTC.

This rearrangement joins TRBV29-1 to TRBJ2-5; no definite D call. V lost 3 bases and J lost 5, with 22 bases in between. This CDR3 comprises 16 residues. The germline CDR1 and CDR2 sequences are SQVTM and ANQGSEA. This CDR3 is CSVDSITEFLRETQYF. CDR3 bases: TGCAGCGTTGATTCTATCACAGAATTTCTGCGGGAGACCCAGTACTTC.

V is TRBV7-8 and J is TRBJ2-1; D not certain. Trimming took off 2 bases at V and 4 bases at J, with 12 bases between the two ends. The CDR3 covers 15 residues. Germline assignment: CDR1 SGHVS and CDR2 FQNEAQ. CDR3: CASSLTGNSYNEQFF. DNA for the CDR3: TGTGCCAGCAGCTTAACTGGAAACTCATACAATGAGCAGTTCTTC.

This chain joins TRBV6-5 and TRBJ2-5; 7 bases are shared with TRBD1. The germline gives CDR1 MNHEY, CDR2 SVGAGI. Trimming at V came to 0 bases and at J to 5 bases, leaving 6 bases not matched to a gene. This CDR3 spans 15 amino acids. CDR3 sequence: CASSYSTGLEETQYF. As DNA, the CDR3 is TGTGCCAGCAGTTACTCGACAGGGTTGGAGGAGACCCAGTACTTC.

The chain uses TRBV29-1 and TRBJ1-3, with D unresolved. This CDR3 contains 12 residues. Looked up from germline, CDR1 is SQVTM and CDR2 is ANQGSEA. V lost 4 bases, J lost 1 base, and 5 bases lay in between. The CDR3 coding sequence is TGCAGCGTTGCTGGGTCTGGAAACACCATATATTTT. Encoded protein: CSVAGSGNTIYF. The whole variable domain, filled in from reference TRBV29-1 and TRBJ1-3, reads SAVISQKPSRDICQRGTSLTIQCQVDSQVTMMFWYRQQPGQSLTLIATANQGSEATYESGFVIDKFPISRPNLTFSTLTVSNMSPEDSSIYLCSVAGSGNTIYFGEGSWLTVV.

The DNA of the CDR3 is TGCAGCGTTATCGTAGGAATCGGACAGGGAGCCTACGAGCAGTACTTC. It yields the protein CSVIVGIGQGAYEQYF. The rearrangement joins TRBV29-1 to TRBJ2-7, with 8 bases lining up with TRBD1. Germline-derived CDR1 and CDR2 are SQVTM and ANQGSEA. The CDR3 has 16 amino acids. Unmatched junction bases numbered 14, after V lost 5 bases and J lost 2 bases.

The rearrangement links TRBV29-1 to TRBJ2-1, with unresolved D. The CDR3 runs 10 residues. Germline lookup yields CDR1 SQVTM and CDR2 ANQGSEA. The CDR3 region has the DNA TGCACCGCGTACAGCAATGAGCAGTTCTTC. This gives the protein CTAYSNEQFF.

The V gene is TRBV15, the J gene TRBJ1-4; 7 nucleotides line up with TRBD1. Germline CDR1 and CDR2: LNHNV and YYDKDF (reference sequence). CDR3 length: 16 residues. The V segment lost 0 bases and the J segment 7 bases; nucleotides outside the gene matches: 8. Here the CDR3 DNA reads TGTGCCACCAGCAGAGATCATGGGACAGCCAGTGAAAAACTGTTTTTT. Translated: CATSRDHGTASEKLFF.

The genes are TRBV7-8 and TRBJ2-5; TRBD1 matches at 12 bases. J was trimmed by 5 bases and V by 6 bases; bases with no gene match: 13. The CDR3 runs 17 residues. CDR1 SGHVS and CDR2 FQNEAQ come from the germline V gene. CDR3 region: CASRTFAGTGGRETQYF. CDR3 nucleotide sequence: TGTGCCAGCAGGACCTTCGCTGGGACAGGGGGCCGGGAGACCCAGTACTTC.

This clone was counted once. The chain combines TRBV4-1 with TRBJ1-2; 7 positions match TRBD1. Trimming at V came to 4 bases and at J to 5 bases, leaving 10 bases not matched to a gene. Germline V lookup: CDR1 MGHRA, CDR2 YSYEKL. The length of the CDR3 is 15 residues. Here the CDR3 reads CASSLRQGERYGYTF. Here the CDR3 DNA reads TGCGCCAGCAGCCTTAGACAGGGAGAACGGTATGGCTACACCTTC.

This clone was counted a single time. The chain has TRBV9 and TRBJ2-1; the D call may be TRBD1 or TRBD2 (6 bases each). V lost 3 bases, J lost 0 bases, and 13 bases lay in between. Looked up from germline, CDR1 is SGDLS and CDR2 is YYNGEE. This CDR3 is built from 16 residues. CDR3 sequence: CASSDSKGGSYNEQFF. The CDR3 coding sequence is TGTGCCAGCAGCGATTCGAAGGGGGGCTCCTACAATGAGCAGTTCTTC.

The rearrangement links TRBV29-1 to TRBJ2-5; possibly TRBD1 for D (6 bases). Trimming removed 3 bases from V and 3 bases from J, with 8 bases in between. There are 12 residues in the CDR3. CDR1 and CDR2 from the germline V gene are SQVTM and ANQGSEA. The DNA of the CDR3 is TGCAGCGTTGAGCGGACAGAAGAGACCCAGTACTTC. Protein product: CSVERTEETQYF.

The chain has TRBV14 and TRBJ2-7; D is unresolved. The CDR3 extends over 12 amino acids. Per germline, CDR1 SGHDN and CDR2 FVKESK. Trimming left V 1 base short and J 3 bases short, with 4 bases between. The CDR3 is CASSQGLYEQYF. DNA of the CDR3: TGTGCCAGCAGCCAAGGTCTCTACGAGCAGTACTTC.

This chain uses TRBV30 with TRBJ1-5; D remains ambiguous. Germline loops: CDR1 GTSNPN, CDR2 SVGIG (reference sequence). The V gene lost 1 base and the J gene lost 7 bases, with 11 bases spanning the gap. This CDR3 is 13 amino acids long. The CDR3, as DNA: TGTGCCTGGAGTGGGTTAGGTAGCCAGCCCCAGCATTTT. This sequence encodes CAWSGLGSQPQHF.

The chain is built from TRBV10-3 and TRBJ2-7; no firm D call. Germline V lookup: CDR1 ENHRY, CDR2 SYGVKD. Trimming cost V 4 bases and J 0 bases, with 7 bases left between them. The length of the CDR3 is 13 residues. The CDR3 DNA reads as TGTGCCATCAGTGTTGGGTTCTCCTACGAGCAGTACTTC. Encoded protein: CAISVGFSYEQYF.

The sample holds one count of this clone. The chain is built from TRBV9 and TRBJ1-2; no definite D call. CDR3 length: 13 amino acids. Germline V lookup: CDR1 SGDLS, CDR2 YYNGEE. V lost 4 bases to trimming and J lost 6 bases, with 13 bases between them. This CDR3 is CASSSAVGDGYTF. CDR3 nucleotide sequence: TGTGCCAGCAGCTCCGCTGTCGGGGATGGCTACACCTTC.

The chain employs TRBV7-9 and TRBJ2-6; D unresolved. V dropped 7 bases and J dropped 4 bases, with 5 bases sitting between them. There are 12 residues in the CDR3. The V gene's germline CDR1 is SEHNR and CDR2 FQNEAQ (reference sequence). The CDR3 coding sequence is TGTGCCAGCATAGGGGGGGCCAACGTCCTGACTTTC. Its translation: CASIGGANVLTF.

The gene calls are TRBV7-9 and TRBJ2-3; 7 positions match TRBD1. Trimming cost V 6 bases and J 2 bases; bases outside gene matches: 11. Germline-derived CDR1 and CDR2 are SEHNR and FQNEAQ (reference sequence). The CDR3 consists of 16 residues. In DNA form, the CDR3 reads TGTGCCAGCAGGCAAATCCGGGACAGTTTCACAGATACGCAGTATTTT. Translating gives CASRQIRDSFTDTQYF. The entire variable domain, with the rest obtained from reference TRBV7-9 and TRBJ2-3, is as follows: DTGVSQNPRHKITKRGQNVTFRCDPISEHNRLYWYRQTLGQGPEFLTYFQNEAQLEKSRLLSDRFSAERPKGSFSTLEIQRTEQGDSAMYLCASRQIRDSFTDTQYFGPGTRLTVL.

This clone was seen a handful of times. The rearrangement uses TRBV29-1 and TRBJ2-7, with TRBD1 matching 9 bases. Germline V CDR1 and CDR2: SQVTM, ANQGSEA. With 0 bases clipped from V and 4 bases from J, the junction kept 10 bases outside the gene matches. The CDR3 loop spans 16 amino acids. The CDR3 region has the DNA TGCAGCGTTGAAGAAACCAGGACAGGGGTCAGATACGAGCAGTACTTC. It codes for CSVEETRTGVRYEQYF.

The chain is built from TRBV15 and TRBJ2-1; 7 nucleotides agree with TRBD2. The ends lost 2 bases at V and 0 bases at J; junction bases unmatched: 19. CDR1 and CDR2 (germline): LNHNV, YYDKDF (reference sequence). CDR3 size: 21 residues. The CDR3 nucleotides are TGTGCCACCAGCAGAACCGCTAGCGGACACCCTCTATTCAGCTCCTACAATGAGCAGTTCTTC. It is translated as CATSRTASGHPLFSSYNEQFF.